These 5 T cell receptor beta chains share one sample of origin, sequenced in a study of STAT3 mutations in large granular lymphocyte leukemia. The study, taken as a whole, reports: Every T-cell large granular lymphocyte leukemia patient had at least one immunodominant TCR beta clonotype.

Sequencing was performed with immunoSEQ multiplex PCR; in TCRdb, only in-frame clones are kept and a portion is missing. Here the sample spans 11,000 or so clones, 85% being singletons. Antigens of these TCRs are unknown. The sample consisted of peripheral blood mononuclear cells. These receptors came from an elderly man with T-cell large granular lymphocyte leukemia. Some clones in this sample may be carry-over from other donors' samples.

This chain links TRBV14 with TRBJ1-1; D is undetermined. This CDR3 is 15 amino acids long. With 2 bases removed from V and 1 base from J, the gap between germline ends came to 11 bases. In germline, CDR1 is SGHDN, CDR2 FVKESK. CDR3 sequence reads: CASSQYSFPNTEAFF. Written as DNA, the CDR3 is TGTGCCAGCAGCCAATACAGCTTCCCGAACACTGAAGCTTTCTTT.

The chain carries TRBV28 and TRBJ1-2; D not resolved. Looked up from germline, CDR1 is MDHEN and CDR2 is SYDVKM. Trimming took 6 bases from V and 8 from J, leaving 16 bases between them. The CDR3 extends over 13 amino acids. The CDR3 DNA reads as TGTGCCAGCAGCCTACCCGGCAGTGGGGGCTACACCTTC. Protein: CASSLPGSGGYTF.

CDR3 sequence (DNA): TGCAGCGTGGGACAGGGCCCAACCTACGAGCAGTACTTC. Translated: CSVGQGPTYEQYF. This sequence joins TRBV29-1 and TRBJ2-7; 9 positions match TRBD1. The CDR3 extends over 13 amino acids. V was pared by 6 bases and J by 2 bases, with 5 bases of the junction left unmatched. Per germline, CDR1 SQVTM and CDR2 ANQGSEA.

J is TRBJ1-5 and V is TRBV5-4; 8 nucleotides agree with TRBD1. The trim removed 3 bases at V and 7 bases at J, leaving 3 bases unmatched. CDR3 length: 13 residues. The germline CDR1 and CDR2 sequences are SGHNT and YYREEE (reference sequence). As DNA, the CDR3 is TGTGCCAGCAGCTCAGGACAGGGCCAGCCCCAGCATTTT. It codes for CASSSGQGQPQHF.

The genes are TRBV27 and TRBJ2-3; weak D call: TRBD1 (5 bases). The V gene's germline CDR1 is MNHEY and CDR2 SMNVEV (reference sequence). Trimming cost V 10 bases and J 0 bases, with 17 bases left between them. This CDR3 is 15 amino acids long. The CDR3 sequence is CAIKAGYTSTDTQYF. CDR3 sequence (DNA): TGTGCCATCAAGGCAGGGTATACTAGCACAGATACGCAGTATTTT.